These T cell receptor beta chains were read from a single sample in a study of cytomegalovirus exposure and HLA in healthy donors. TCRdb's table, derived via immunoSEQ multiplex PCR, lists solely in-frame clones and lacks some. The profile shows 150,000 to 200,000 clones, 77% of them singletons. The sample was PBMCs. The source is a man aged 18-30 years in good health and CMV-seronegative. The CDR3 runs from the conserved cysteine through the conserved F or W. A D gene is named only where the DNA matches it firmly. Rows may omit the clone size; those that give it use once, few, many or a size class.

cdr3_nt: TGTGCCAGCAGTTTTATCTTGGGACAGGGCCAGGGGGGAGCTTTCTTT
cdr3_aa: CASSFILGQGQGGAFF
clone_size: -
cdr3_length: 16
j_call: TRBJ1-1
d_call: TRBD1
v_call: TRBV28

cdr3_nt: TGTGCCAGCAGCTTAGACCGGGTCCAGCCCCAGCATTTT
cdr3_aa: CASSLDRVQPQHF
clone_size: -
cdr3_length: 13
j_call: TRBJ1-5
d_call: -
v_call: TRBV11-2

cdr3_nt: TGTGCCATCAGTGAATGGGACAGGGGGACAGATACGCAGTATTTT
cdr3_aa: CAISEWDRGTDTQYF
clone_size: -
cdr3_length: 15
j_call: TRBJ2-3
d_call: TRBD1
v_call: TRBV10-3

cdr3_nt: TGTGCCAGCAGCTTAGCGACAGGGGTACAGGAAAAACTGTTTTTT
cdr3_aa: CASSLATGVQEKLFF
clone_size: -
cdr3_length: 15
j_call: TRBJ1-4
d_call: TRBD1
v_call: TRBV7-9

cdr3_nt: TGTGCCAGCAGCGACCTGTGGGGGGGGAACACTGAAGCTTTCTTT
cdr3_aa: CASSDLWGGNTEAFF
clone_size: once
cdr3_length: 15
j_call: TRBJ1-1
d_call: -
v_call: TRBV11-1

cdr3_nt: TGTGCCAGCGGGCAGGGGGAACCCTACGAGCAGTACTTC
cdr3_aa: CASGQGEPYEQYF
clone_size: -
cdr3_length: 13
j_call: TRBJ2-7
d_call: TRBD1
v_call: TRBV6-5

cdr3_nt: TGTGCCAGCAGTGATTTTGGGAGCTCCTATAATTCACCCCTCCACTTT
cdr3_aa: CASSDFGSSYNSPLHF
clone_size: -
cdr3_length: 16
j_call: TRBJ1-6
d_call: -
v_call: TRBV2

cdr3_nt: TGCAGCGTTGTTGGCCCCTATGGCTACACCTTC
cdr3_aa: CSVVGPYGYTF
clone_size: -
cdr3_length: 11
j_call: TRBJ1-2
d_call: -
v_call: TRBV29-1

cdr3_nt: TGTGCCTGGAGCCGGGACTCCGGACCCTACGAGCAGTACTTC
cdr3_aa: CAWSRDSGPYEQYF
clone_size: -
cdr3_length: 14
j_call: TRBJ2-7
d_call: -
v_call: TRBV30

cdr3_nt: TGTGCCAGCACCCTCGCAGGGTTCTCCTACGAGCAGTACTTC
cdr3_aa: CASTLAGFSYEQYF
clone_size: few
cdr3_length: 14
j_call: TRBJ2-7
d_call: -
v_call: TRBV28

cdr3_nt: TGCAGCGTATCTGACAGAACCTACGAGCAGTACTTC
cdr3_aa: CSVSDRTYEQYF
clone_size: -
cdr3_length: 12
j_call: TRBJ2-7
d_call: -
v_call: TRBV29-1

cdr3_nt: TGCGCCAGCAGCCGAGGACAGGGAACCTACGAGCAGTACTTC
cdr3_aa: CASSRGQGTYEQYF
clone_size: -
cdr3_length: 14
j_call: TRBJ2-7
d_call: TRBD1
v_call: TRBV4-3

cdr3_nt: TGTGCCACCTCGACAGGGCGAGGAGAGACCCAGTACTTC
cdr3_aa: CATSTGRGETQYF
clone_size: -
cdr3_length: 13
j_call: TRBJ2-5
d_call: TRBD1
v_call: TRBV6-6

cdr3_nt: TGCGCCAGCAGCCTACAACGGACTAGCGGGACCATCTCCTACAATGAGCAGTTCTTC
cdr3_aa: CASSLQRTSGTISYNEQFF
clone_size: -
cdr3_length: 19
j_call: TRBJ2-1
d_call: TRBD2
v_call: TRBV5-1

cdr3_nt: TGTGCCAGCAGCTTAGCCCTCCGGGGGTATAGCGAGCAGTACTTC
cdr3_aa: CASSLALRGYSEQYF
clone_size: once
cdr3_length: 15
j_call: TRBJ2-7
d_call: -
v_call: TRBV7-8

cdr3_nt: TGTGCCAGCCGGCCTGCCGGGGGCTACAATGAGCAGTTCTTC
cdr3_aa: CASRPAGGYNEQFF
clone_size: -
cdr3_length: 14
j_call: TRBJ2-1
d_call: -
v_call: TRBV7-8

cdr3_nt: TGTGCCAGCAGCCAAGGGGCGTCCAGCTCCTACGAGCAGTACTTC
cdr3_aa: CASSQGASSSYEQYF
clone_size: few
cdr3_length: 15
j_call: TRBJ2-7
d_call: -
v_call: TRBV11-2

cdr3_nt: TGCGCCAGCAGAAGAGGCTACGAGCAGTACTTC
cdr3_aa: CASRRGYEQYF
clone_size: -
cdr3_length: 11
j_call: TRBJ2-7
d_call: -
v_call: TRBV5-1

cdr3_nt: TGTGCCAGCAGTGGGACAGACATCAGCTATGGCTACACCTTC
cdr3_aa: CASSGTDISYGYTF
clone_size: few
cdr3_length: 14
j_call: TRBJ1-2
d_call: -
v_call: TRBV6-1

cdr3_nt: TGTGCCAGCAGCTTCGGTGGGGCATCAGGGCAGCCCCAGCATTTT
cdr3_aa: CASSFGGASGQPQHF
clone_size: -
cdr3_length: 15
j_call: TRBJ1-5
d_call: -
v_call: TRBV7-8

cdr3_nt: TGTGCCAGCAGCTCAAGTTGGGGGGGTGAAGCTTTCTTT
cdr3_aa: CASSSSWGGEAFF
clone_size: once
cdr3_length: 13
j_call: TRBJ1-1
d_call: -
v_call: TRBV7-8

cdr3_nt: TGCGCCAGCAGCCAAGACAGTACACAGGGTCGGACCGGGGAGCTGTTTTTT
cdr3_aa: CASSQDSTQGRTGELFF
clone_size: -
cdr3_length: 17
j_call: TRBJ2-2
d_call: -
v_call: TRBV4-3

cdr3_nt: TGTGCCAGCTCCCTCCAGGACAGCCACGGGACCGGGGAGCTGTTTTTT
cdr3_aa: CASSLQDSHGTGELFF
clone_size: -
cdr3_length: 16
j_call: TRBJ2-2
d_call: -
v_call: TRBV6-6

cdr3_nt: TGTGCCAGCAGCTTATCGCCGGGACTAGCGGACACAGATACGCAGTATTTT
cdr3_aa: CASSLSPGLADTDTQYF
clone_size: -
cdr3_length: 17
j_call: TRBJ2-3
d_call: TRBD2
v_call: TRBV7-9

cdr3_nt: TGCGCCAGCAGCTGGGGGACAGGGCTTCACCTATCTGGGGCCAACGTCCTGACTTTC
cdr3_aa: CASSWGTGLHLSGANVLTF
clone_size: -
cdr3_length: 19
j_call: TRBJ2-6
d_call: TRBD1
v_call: TRBV5-1

cdr3_nt: TGTGCCAGCAGCGTATCCCGGGACAGGGGTTCCGGGGCCAACGTCCTGACTTTC
cdr3_aa: CASSVSRDRGSGANVLTF
clone_size: -
cdr3_length: 18
j_call: TRBJ2-6
d_call: TRBD1
v_call: TRBV5-8

cdr3_nt: TGTGCCAGCAGTCCCGGGACAGAAAGGATCTATGGCTACACCTTC
cdr3_aa: CASSPGTERIYGYTF
clone_size: few
cdr3_length: 15
j_call: TRBJ1-2
d_call: TRBD1
v_call: TRBV6-1

cdr3_nt: TGCGCCAGCAGCTTGGACAGTAATCAGCCCCAGCATTTT
cdr3_aa: CASSLDSNQPQHF
clone_size: -
cdr3_length: 13
j_call: TRBJ1-5
d_call: -
v_call: TRBV5-1

cdr3_nt: TGTGCCAGCAGCCGAATCCCTAGCGGGAGTGCCCACGAGCAGTACTTC
cdr3_aa: CASSRIPSGSAHEQYF
clone_size: -
cdr3_length: 16
j_call: TRBJ2-7
d_call: TRBD2
v_call: TRBV7-6

cdr3_nt: TGTGCCAGCTCGCCTAATAGCAATCAGCCCCAGCATTTT
cdr3_aa: CASSPNSNQPQHF
clone_size: -
cdr3_length: 13
j_call: TRBJ1-5
d_call: -
v_call: TRBV18